Listed here are 16 T cell receptor beta chains from one sample, sequenced in a study of immune heterogeneity within non-small cell lung tumors. Amplifying TCR beta CDR3 involved multiplex PCR carried out with 32 V and 13 J primers. TCRdb reanalysed the multiplex PCR reads using MiXCR and keeps one entry per CDR3 protein. Here the sample spans some 5,000 distinct CDR3 sequences, about 34% being singletons. Bulk tumor genomic DNA was the template, and each sample received 600 ng. During surgery, several far-apart biopsies were obtained from every primary tumor. Samples came from untreated patients having curative surgery for newly diagnosed non-small cell lung cancer. Specimen: lung tumor tissue. Every receptor here comes from a woman in her forties or fifties with non-small cell lung cancer.

The sample holds a few counts of this clonotype. The chain uses TRBV29-1 and TRBJ2-5; a possible D gene is TRBD2 (5 bases). V dropped 6 bases and J dropped 4 bases, with 9 bases sitting between them. Germline values: CDR1 SQVTM, CDR2 ANQGSEA. The CDR3 spans 11 residues. The CDR3 reads CSVGLAETQYF. DNA of the CDR3: TGCAGCGTAGGACTGGCAGAGACCCAGTACTTC.

J is TRBJ1-1 and V is TRBV7-6; D not certain. The CDR3 is 13 residues long. Per germline, CDR1 SGHVS and CDR2 FNYEAQ. The V end lost 5 bases, the J end lost 1 base, and 8 bases lay between the germline ends. The CDR3 DNA sequence: TGTGCCAGCAGCCAAGAGTGGAACACTGAAGCTTTCTTT. Amino acid sequence: CASSQEWNTEAFF.

By its share, this clonotype is medium-sized. This rearrangement joins TRBV5-1 to TRBJ1-2, with D maybe TRBD1 (5 bases). V lost 2 bases and J 4 bases, leaving 12 bases between the germline ends. Germline V lookup: CDR1 SGHRS, CDR2 YFSETQ. The CDR3 spans 14 residues. The CDR3 DNA follows: TGCGCCAGCAGCTTTGCGGGGGAAGGCTATGGCTACACCTTC. This codes for CASSFAGEGYGYTF.

This clonotype has more than one count but fewer than ten. This rearrangement joins TRBV24-1 to TRBJ2-1; D is tentatively TRBD1 or TRBD2 (5 bases each). The CDR3 covers 17 residues. Germline V gives CDR1 KGHDR, CDR2 SFDVKD. V dropped 3 bases and J dropped 2 bases, with 16 bases sitting between them. In nucleotides, the CDR3 is TGTGCCACCAGTGATGGCGATACTAGGGGCCCCTACAATGAGCAGTTCTTC. Its translation: CATSDGDTRGPYNEQFF.

Relative to its sample, this clonotype is medium-sized. The chain links TRBV4-1 to TRBJ1-4, with 10 bases fitting TRBD1. The CDR3 runs 15 residues. Germline trimming cut 0 bases from V and 10 bases from J; bases unmatched to any gene: 5. Germline CDR1 is MGHRA and CDR2 is YSYEKL. CDR3 residues: CASSQEGQGVSKLFF. The CDR3 DNA reads TGCGCCAGCAGCCAAGAAGGACAGGGGGTTTCAAAACTGTTTTTT.

This clonotype came up a few times. J is TRBJ2-3 and V is TRBV11-2, with 7 bases matching TRBD1. V shed 2 bases, J shed 4 bases, and the junction held 9 bases outside the gene matches. Germline V gene sequence: CDR1 SGHAT, CDR2 FQNNGV. CDR3 length: 16 residues. CDR3 residues: CASSLWGDREADTQYF. CDR3 coding DNA: TGTGCCAGCAGCTTATGGGGTGACAGGGAAGCAGATACGCAGTATTTT.

Of note for this clonotype: Since a much larger clone is just one base distant, this may be a read error. The chain employs TRBV5-1 and TRBJ2-5; the D call may be TRBD1 or TRBD2 (5 bases each). CDR1 is SGHRS and CDR2 is YFSETQ in the germline V gene. This CDR3 region has 14 residues. In DNA form, the CDR3 reads TGCGCCATCAGCCCGGGGCTCGACCAAGAGACCCAGTACTTC. Translation gives CAISPGLDQETQYF.

In the case of this clonotype: One junction end disagrees with the germline gene, perhaps due to a read error. CDR3 sequence reads: CASSLAGFGTEAFF. CDR3 coding DNA: TGCGCCAGCAGCTTGGCGGGGTTTGGCACTGAAGCTTTCTTT. V and J are TRBV2 and TRBJ1-1; D unclear. The CDR3 consists of 14 residues. Germline CDR1 is SNHLY and CDR2 is FYNNEI.

This clonotype is categorized as medium-sized. The V and J genes are TRBV15 and TRBJ2-3; the D gene is possibly TRBD2 (5 bases). Trimming took off 2 bases at V and 2 bases at J, with 11 bases between the two ends. CDR1 is LNHNV, CDR2 YYDKDF, per germline (reference sequence). This CDR3 region has 15 residues. CDR3 residues: CATSRRRATTDTQYF. The CDR3 DNA is TGTGCCACCAGCAGAAGGCGGGCCACCACAGATACGCAGTATTTT.

V usage is TRBV28 and J usage is TRBJ1-2; tentative D call: TRBD1 (6 bases). In germline, CDR1 is MDHEN, CDR2 SYDVKM. The CDR3 covers 13 residues. V dropped 6 bases and J dropped 3 bases, with 11 bases sitting between them. The CDR3 nucleotides are TGTGCCAGCAGACCCGGACAGTACTATGGCTACACCTTC. This gives the protein CASRPGQYYGYTF.

By frequency in the sample, this clonotype is medium-sized (0.01 to 0.1%). The chain joins TRBV7-9 to TRBJ2-1; D is undetermined. Germline assignment: CDR1 SEHNR and CDR2 FQNEAQ (reference sequence). This CDR3 is built from 12 residues. Trimming took off 6 bases at V and 8 bases at J, with 11 bases between the two ends. CDR3 loop: CASRWGWDEQFF. In nucleotides, the CDR3 is TGTGCCAGCAGATGGGGTTGGGATGAGCAGTTCTTC.

This clonotype rates as medium-sized. V is TRBV20-1 and J is TRBJ2-3; 9 bases fit TRBD1. CDR1 and CDR2 (germline): DFQATT, SNEGSKA (reference sequence). With V trimmed by 6 bases and J by 3 bases, 7 bases remained unmatched. The CDR3 contains 14 residues. The CDR3 spells CSAWDRVETDTQYF. The CDR3 DNA reads as TGCAGTGCCTGGGACAGGGTGGAAACAGATACGCAGTATTTT.

By sample share, this clonotype is medium-sized (0.01 to 0.1%). The V gene is TRBV7-8, the J gene TRBJ2-2; D is perhaps TRBD1 (5 bases). The CDR3 has 16 amino acids. The germline gives CDR1 SGHVS, CDR2 FQNEAQ. V dropped 3 bases and J dropped 7 bases, with 18 bases sitting between them. The CDR3 is CASSFYRQGGHGELFF. CDR3 DNA: TGTGCCAGCAGCTTTTATCGTCAGGGTGGACACGGGGAGCTGTTTTTT.

As to this clonotype: A read error is possible here, since a much larger clone lies one base away. The rearrangement uses TRBV10-3 and TRBJ2-7, with 9 positions matching TRBD2. Trimming at V came to 2 bases and at J to 6 bases, leaving 14 bases not matched to a gene. CDR1 and CDR2 (germline): ENHRY, SYGVKD. This CDR3 has 17 residues. DNA for the CDR3: TGTGCCATCAGTGAGACTATTGGGACTAGCTTACCCTGCGAGCAGTACTTC. Its protein is CAISETIGTSLPCEQYF.

Sample share makes this clonotype medium-sized (0.01 to 0.1%). The gene calls are TRBV18 and TRBJ2-7; D remains unclear. The CDR3 covers 13 residues. V was cut by 0 bases and J by 0 bases, with 3 bases left in between. Germline V gene lookup returns CDR1 KGHSH and CDR2 LQKENI. This chain's CDR3 is CASSPPASYEQYF. CDR3 coding DNA: TGTGCCAGCTCACCACCAGCCTCCTACGAGCAGTACTTC.

A few counts support this clonotype. The chain uses TRBV11-2 and TRBJ2-5, with no clear D. The CDR3 is made up of 15 amino acids. Per the germline V gene, CDR1 is SGHAT and CDR2 is FQNNGV. With 2 bases removed from V and 3 bases from J, the gap between germline ends came to 13 bases. This CDR3 is CASSLTFHGKETQYF. Written as DNA, the CDR3 is TGTGCCAGCAGCTTAACTTTCCATGGAAAAGAGACCCAGTACTTC.